Listed here are 32 T cell receptor beta chains from one sample, sequenced in a study of blood T cell repertoires in COVID-19. Here immunoSEQ multiplex PCR was the method, and the copy in TCRdb shows in-frame clones only, minus some. The sample shows 250,000 to 300,000 clones, 90% to 95% of them seen only once. The specimen was PBMCs or T cells enriched from blood (not recorded which). The receptors derive from a human donor in a cohort exposed to, infected with or recovered from COVID-19 (not recorded which). The donor label of this sample is uncertain.

The chain carries TRBV7-9 and TRBJ2-3, with 8 bases identical to TRBD1. CDR3 size: 15 residues. Germline-derived CDR1 and CDR2 are SEHNR and FQNEAQ (reference sequence). Trimming removed 3 bases from V and 5 bases from J; junction bases left unmatched: 7. The CDR3 nucleotides read TGTGCCAGCAGCTTGACGACAGGGGTGGTAGATACGCAGTATTTT. Amino acids: CASSLTTGVVDTQYF.

A remark on this clone: This sample includes further DNA sequences coding for the same CDR3. The chain links TRBV24-1 to TRBJ1-2, with a tentative D call TRBD1 (5 bases). The length of the CDR3 is 12 residues. V was pared by 2 bases and J by 5 bases, with 5 bases between. Germline values: CDR1 KGHDR, CDR2 SFDVKD. CDR3 sequence reads: CATSDSGYGYTF. The CDR3, as DNA: TGTGCCACCAGTGATTCAGGGTATGGCTACACCTTC.

J is TRBJ2-7 and V is TRBV5-4; no clear D. Between the trimmed V and J ends, which lost 3 bases and 1 base, there was a span of 11 bases. Germline V gene lookup returns CDR1 SGHNT and CDR2 YYREEE (reference sequence). The CDR3 totals 14 residues. The CDR3 loop is CASSSYVESYEQYF. The CDR3 nucleotides are TGTGCCAGCAGCTCCTACGTTGAGTCCTACGAGCAGTACTTC.

This chain connects TRBV4-1 to TRBJ1-4, with 7 bases that match TRBD1. This CDR3 has 14 amino acids. Germline-derived CDR1 and CDR2 are MGHRA and YSYEKL. V dropped 0 bases and J dropped 7; count of bases not matched to a gene: 2. CDR3 amino acids: CASSQDWDSEKLFF. CDR3 sequence (DNA): TGCGCCAGCAGCCAAGACTGGGACAGTGAAAAACTGTTTTTT.

To note about this clone: Other DNA sequences in the sample encode the same CDR3. CDR3 bases: TGCAGTGGAGGGCACACTGAAGCTTTCTTT. Amino acid sequence: CSGGHTEAFF. V gene TRBV20-1 combines with J gene TRBJ1-1; D is undetermined. Germline V gene data show CDR1 as DFQATT and CDR2 as SNEGSKA (reference sequence). The CDR3 has 10 amino acids. The V end lost 7 bases, the J end lost 3 bases, and 6 bases lay between the germline ends.

This clone has only a few counts. The chain couples TRBV4-1 to TRBJ2-2, with D maybe TRBD2 (5 bases). CDR1 and CDR2 (germline): MGHRA, YSYEKL. The germline V and J ends were trimmed by 3 bases and 6 bases, with 17 bases remaining between them. This CDR3 comprises 16 residues. The CDR3 protein is CASSHSGRRGSGELFF. The CDR3 DNA sequence: TGCGCCAGCAGCCACTCAGGACGGCGAGGGTCCGGGGAGCTGTTTTTT.

This chain joins TRBV24-1 and TRBJ2-3; possibly TRBD2 for D (6 bases). Germline CDR1 and CDR2: KGHDR and SFDVKD. CDR3 length: 15 amino acids. Trimming stripped 9 bases from V and 3 bases from J, with 18 bases between. CDR3 sequence (DNA): TGTGCCACCCTCTATTGCGGGGTCAGGACAGATACGCAGTATTTT. This translates into CATLYCGVRTDTQYF.

The rearrangement uses TRBV29-1 and TRBJ2-2, with TRBD1 as a possible D gene (6 bases). The CDR3 is 13 residues long. Germline CDR1 SQVTM, CDR2 ANQGSEA. The ends were cut back, 7 bases at V and 1 base at J, with 10 bases in the middle. CDR3 residues: CSGGQLNTGELFF. The DNA for the CDR3 is TGCAGCGGAGGACAGCTGAACACCGGGGAGCTGTTTTTT.

This clone was counted a few times. The CDR3 loop is CSVEINGDTIYF. The DNA of the CDR3 is TGCAGCGTTGAAATTAACGGAGACACCATATATTTT. The chain joins TRBV29-1 to TRBJ1-3; D not resolved. V was trimmed by 2 bases and J by 8 bases, leaving 10 bases between them. CDR1 and CDR2 from the germline V gene are SQVTM and ANQGSEA. The CDR3 consists of 12 residues.

This chain connects TRBV4-1 to TRBJ1-2; TRBD1 might be the D (5 bases). Germline V gene sequence: CDR1 MGHRA, CDR2 YSYEKL. The ends were cut back, 3 bases at V and 8 bases at J, with 16 bases in the middle. The CDR3 contains 14 residues. DNA of the CDR3: TGCGCCAGCAGCCAGGGAGAGGCGGGGGAAGGCTACACCTTC. Its translation: CASSQGEAGEGYTF.

CDR3 bases: TGTGCCAGCAGTTACTCCCGACAGGTGAACACCGGGGAGCTGTTTTTT. It is translated as CASSYSRQVNTGELFF. This chain links TRBV6-2 or TRBV6-3 with TRBJ2-2; TRBD1 is a possible D gene (6 bases). CDR1 is MNHEY and CDR2 is SVGEGT in the germline V gene. Trimming removed 0 bases from V and 1 base from J, with 9 bases in between. The CDR3 contains 16 residues.

The gene calls are TRBV7-2 and TRBJ1-1, with 9 bases lining up with TRBD1. Germline V lookup: CDR1 SGHTA, CDR2 FQGNSA. V lost 4 bases, J lost 3 bases, and 6 bases stayed unmatched. The CDR3 sequence is 15 residues long. The CDR3 loop reads CASSSGTGRHTEAFF. CDR3 coding DNA: TGTGCCAGCAGCTCCGGGACAGGGCGCCACACTGAAGCTTTCTTT.

This clone was detected a few times. The rearrangement links TRBV12-3 or TRBV12-4 to TRBJ1-5; D not certain. Between the trimmed V and J ends, which lost 4 bases and 10 bases, there was a span of 8 bases. CDR3 length equals 11 residues. CDR3 protein: CASSSGSPQHF. The CDR3 DNA is TGTGCCAGCAGTTCGGGGTCCCCCCAGCATTTT.

The V and J genes are TRBV2 and TRBJ1-1; no clear D. The CDR3 sequence is 14 residues long. Trimming cost V 1 base and J 1 base, with 7 bases left between them. Germline CDR1 and CDR2: SNHLY and FYNNEI. In DNA, the CDR3 is TGTGCCAGCAGTGAAGGGCAATCGAACACTGAAGCTTTCTTT. Translation: CASSEGQSNTEAFF.

This clone has just a few counts. This sequence joins TRBV6-5 and TRBJ1-3; tentatively, D is TRBD1 (5 bases). Germline V gives CDR1 MNHEY, CDR2 SVGAGI. The CDR3 runs to 14 residues. Trimming removed 6 bases at V and 4 bases at J, with 13 bases between. The CDR3 protein is CASRAGLTGNTIYF. In DNA form, the CDR3 reads TGTGCCAGCAGAGCAGGGCTAACCGGAAACACCATATATTTT.

Regarding this clone: A junction end diverges from the germline sequence, so it may reflect a read error. The chain uses TRBV18 and TRBJ1-2; D gene ambiguous. Germline V gene lookup returns CDR1 KGHSH and CDR2 LQKENI. The length of the CDR3 is 18 residues. As DNA, the CDR3 is TGTGCCAGCTTTTCACGGCCCTCCTCACTGACCCCGGACGAGGGCCGGCGCTTC. Protein product: CASFSRPSSLTPDEGRRF.

The V call is TRBV9, the J call TRBJ2-7, with unresolved D. V was pared by 5 bases and J by 1 base, with 13 bases between. Per germline, CDR1 SGDLS and CDR2 YYNGEE. The CDR3 is made up of 14 amino acids. This CDR3 reads CASSSTWRSYEQYF. CDR3 coding DNA: TGTGCCAGCAGTTCAACTTGGAGATCCTACGAGCAGTACTTC.

The V call is TRBV11-2, the J call TRBJ1-6; perhaps TRBD1 as D (5 bases). The V end lost 5 bases, the J end lost 10 bases, and 21 bases lay between the germline ends. CDR1 is SGHAT and CDR2 is FQNNGV in the germline V gene. The CDR3 spans 16 residues. The CDR3 is CASSHPWQGGFSPLHF. Written as DNA, the CDR3 is TGTGCCAGCAGCCACCCGTGGCAGGGTGGCTTCTCACCCCTCCACTTT.

J is TRBJ2-4 and V is TRBV7-9; 9 bases match TRBD2. Germline lookup yields CDR1 SEHNR and CDR2 FQNEAQ (reference sequence). V shed 5 bases and J 0 bases; nucleotides not matched to a gene: 11. The CDR3 is 18 residues long. CDR3 sequence: CASSPWAGGYVAKNIQYF. In nucleotides, the CDR3 is TGTGCCAGCAGCCCCTGGGCGGGGGGGTACGTAGCCAAAAACATTCAGTACTTC.

The rearrangement uses TRBV7-9 and TRBJ1-2; D not certain. From germline, CDR1 is SEHNR and CDR2 FQNEAQ (reference sequence). V was pared by 7 bases and J by 8 bases, with 17 bases between. This CDR3 contains 13 residues. Here the CDR3 reads CASTHIPREGYTF. The CDR3 region has the DNA TGTGCCAGCACGCATATCCCAAGGGAGGGCTACACCTTC.

CDR3 in DNA: TGTGCCACCAGTGACCCCTCCGACAGTCCCGCCGGAGGGGAAAAACTGTTTTTT. Residues: CATSDPSDSPAGGEKLFF. V and J are TRBV24-1 and TRBJ1-4; a weak D match, TRBD1 (5 bases). With 4 bases removed from V and 8 bases from J, the gap between germline ends came to 25 bases. Germline values: CDR1 KGHDR, CDR2 SFDVKD. The CDR3 spans 18 residues.

The V call is TRBV6-2 or TRBV6-3, the J call TRBJ2-1; 7 bases fit TRBD1. Losses at the gene ends were 2 bases for V and 8 bases for J; bases not matched to a gene: 12. CDR3 length: 16 residues. Germline-derived CDR1 and CDR2 are MNHEY and SVGEGT. CDR3 nucleotide sequence: TGTGCCAGCAGTTACGATTACCGACAGGGAGAATATGAGCAGTTCTTC. The encoded protein is CASSYDYRQGEYEQFF.

This chain connects TRBV10-2 to TRBJ1-6; tentative D call: TRBD1 (5 bases). With 4 bases removed from V and 5 bases from J, the gap between germline ends came to 15 bases. CDR3 length: 16 residues. The germline CDR1 and CDR2 sequences are WSHSY and SAAADI. The CDR3 DNA sequence: TGCGCCAGCAGTGCGCCCATTGGGGGGGATAATTCACCCCTCCACTTT. This encodes CASSAPIGGDNSPLHF.

The V call is TRBV19, the J call TRBJ1-1; the match to TRBD1 covers 8 bases. The CDR3 runs to 14 residues. The V segment lost 6 bases and the J segment 4 bases; nucleotides outside the gene matches: 7. Germline V CDR1 and CDR2: LNHDA, SQIVND (reference sequence). The CDR3 DNA reads TGTGCCAGTAGGGGCAAGACAGGGGTCACTGAAGCTTTCTTT. The encoded protein is CASRGKTGVTEAFF.

The gene calls are TRBV25-1 and TRBJ1-2; maybe TRBD1 (6 bases). Germline CDR1 and CDR2: MGHDK and SYGVNS. The CDR3 runs to 13 residues. Trimming took off 4 bases at V and 6 bases at J, with 12 bases between the two ends. This CDR3 reads CASSGVGHNGYTF. Here the CDR3 DNA reads TGTGCCAGCAGTGGCGTGGGACATAATGGCTACACCTTC.

J is TRBJ2-7 and V is TRBV5-1; 9 bases are a match to TRBD1. The V gene's germline CDR1 is SGHRS and CDR2 YFSETQ. The V gene end was trimmed by 4 bases and the J gene end by 2 bases; junction bases not matched to a gene: 4. The CDR3 has 14 amino acids. CDR3 region: CASSVRDRAYEQYF. The CDR3 DNA reads TGCGCCAGCAGCGTCCGGGACAGGGCCTACGAGCAGTACTTC.

The gene calls are TRBV7-9 and TRBJ2-1; 7 bases agree with TRBD1. The CDR3 spans 15 residues. The V segment lost 1 base and the J segment 8 bases; nucleotides outside the gene matches: 8. Germline CDR1 reads SEHNR; CDR2 reads FQNEAQ (reference sequence). The CDR3 coding sequence is TGTGCCAGCAGCTTAGGGAGAGGCAGGGGGTATGAGCAGTTCTTC. Translation gives CASSLGRGRGYEQFF.

V gene TRBV15 combines with J gene TRBJ1-2; D unclear. In germline, CDR1 is LNHNV, CDR2 YYDKDF (reference sequence). The CDR3 extends over 14 amino acids. The V and J ends lost 0 bases and 2 bases respectively, with 7 bases between them. CDR3 sequence (DNA): TGTGCCACCAGCAGAGATCGTTCCAACTATGGCTACACCTTC. This codes for CATSRDRSNYGYTF.

This clone has just one count. This chain uses TRBV5-1 with TRBJ1-2; D not certain. The CDR3 is 13 residues long. V was trimmed by 2 bases and J by 4 bases, leaving 9 bases between them. Germline CDR1 and CDR2: SGHRS and YFSETQ. CDR3 protein: CASSFDSGYGYTF. The CDR3 DNA follows: TGCGCCAGCAGCTTCGACTCGGGCTATGGCTACACCTTC.

V usage is TRBV5-5 and J usage is TRBJ1-3; D may be TRBD1 (5 bases). V lost 0 bases and J lost 4, with 14 bases in between. Per germline, CDR1 SGHKS and CDR2 YYEKEE (reference sequence). CDR3 size: 16 residues. In DNA, the CDR3 is TGTGCCAGCAGCTTGGTCCCAGGGCGGGAAGGAAACACCATATATTTT. Translating it yields CASSLVPGREGNTIYF.

The chain employs TRBV10-1 and TRBJ1-1; 10 nucleotides align to TRBD1. Trimming at V came to 3 bases and at J to 3 bases, leaving 7 bases not matched to a gene. CDR1 WNHNN and CDR2 SYGVQD come from the germline V gene (reference sequence). The CDR3 contains 16 residues. For the CDR3, the DNA is TGCGCCAGCAGTGATCCTGGACAGGGGGTGGACACTGAAGCTTTCTTT. Its protein product is CASSDPGQGVDTEAFF.

The gene calls are TRBV10-3 and TRBJ1-4; possible D gene TRBD1, 5 bases. V was shortened by 7 bases and J by 5 bases, with 23 bases between the two germline ends. Germline V lookup: CDR1 ENHRY, CDR2 SYGVKD. The CDR3 sequence is 17 residues long. CDR3 amino acids: CAIIIYRIAGRNEKLFF. The CDR3 DNA is TGTGCCATCATTATCTATCGAATCGCAGGGAGGAATGAAAAACTGTTTTTT.